This T cell receptor (beta chain) was profiled in a study of T cells in Graves' hyperthyroidism and ophthalmopathy. Germline V gene data show CDR1 as MDHEN and CDR2 as SYDVKM. The ends were cut back, 3 bases at V and 1 base at J, with 10 bases in the middle. The CDR3 extends over 14 amino acids. No ophthalmopathy progression within 18 months constituted stable Graves' hyperthyroidism. Recently diagnosed hyperthyroidism of less than 2 months' duration affected patients aged 18 to 65. It was uncontrolled infection, other autoimmune disease, pregnancy or lactation that excluded patients. Based on clinical symptoms, serum thyroxine and TRAb, thyroid ultrasound and orbital computed tomography, diagnoses were reached. Amplification yielded TCR beta CDR3 regions, with RNA transcripts as the source. A first-round RT-PCR of the TCR CDR3 used the HTBI primer set. From the multiplex PCR reads, TCRdb called clonotypes with MiXCR, one entry per CDR3 protein. The table has about 620,000 distinct CDR3 sequences, around 15% seen once.

At least ten counts were recorded for this clonotype. The clonotype originates from a woman aged 25 to 45 with Graves' hyperthyroidism. The rearrangement uses TRBV28 and TRBJ2-7; D might be TRBD1 (6 bases). Sequenced input: blood. The CDR3 sequence: CASSFSRGSYEQYF. CDR3 in DNA: TGTGCCAGCAGTTTCAGCAGGGGATCCTACGAGCAGTACTTC.